This T cell receptor (beta chain) was sequenced in a study of cytomegalovirus exposure and HLA in healthy donors. Findings of the study overall: 150 or so TCR beta chains were listed as cytomegalovirus-associated. V- and J-gene trimming of TCR beta was linked (in a later analysis) to a missense DCLRE1C variant. Some highly shared sequence variants likely arose as a pipeline artifact.

In the PCR, 60 Vbeta and 13 Jbeta primers were used. The assay was immunoSEQ multiplex PCR, and TCRdb's table has in-frame clones only and misses some. The table includes a few hundred thousand clones, roughly 80% detected once. As for this clone: The antigen remains undetermined.

This TCR was recovered from a man aged 25-45 years in good health and CMV-seronegative. Sequences were obtained from PBMCs.

The CDR3 DNA follows: TGTGCCAGCAGTTACGGGGGCAGGACCTACGAGCAGTACTTC. Translating gives CASSYGGRTYEQYF. The chain links TRBV6-5 to TRBJ2-7; D might be TRBD1 (6 bases). CDR1 and CDR2 (germline): MNHEY, SVGAGI. The CDR3 contains 14 residues. Trimming took 2 bases from V and 2 from J, leaving 10 bases between them.